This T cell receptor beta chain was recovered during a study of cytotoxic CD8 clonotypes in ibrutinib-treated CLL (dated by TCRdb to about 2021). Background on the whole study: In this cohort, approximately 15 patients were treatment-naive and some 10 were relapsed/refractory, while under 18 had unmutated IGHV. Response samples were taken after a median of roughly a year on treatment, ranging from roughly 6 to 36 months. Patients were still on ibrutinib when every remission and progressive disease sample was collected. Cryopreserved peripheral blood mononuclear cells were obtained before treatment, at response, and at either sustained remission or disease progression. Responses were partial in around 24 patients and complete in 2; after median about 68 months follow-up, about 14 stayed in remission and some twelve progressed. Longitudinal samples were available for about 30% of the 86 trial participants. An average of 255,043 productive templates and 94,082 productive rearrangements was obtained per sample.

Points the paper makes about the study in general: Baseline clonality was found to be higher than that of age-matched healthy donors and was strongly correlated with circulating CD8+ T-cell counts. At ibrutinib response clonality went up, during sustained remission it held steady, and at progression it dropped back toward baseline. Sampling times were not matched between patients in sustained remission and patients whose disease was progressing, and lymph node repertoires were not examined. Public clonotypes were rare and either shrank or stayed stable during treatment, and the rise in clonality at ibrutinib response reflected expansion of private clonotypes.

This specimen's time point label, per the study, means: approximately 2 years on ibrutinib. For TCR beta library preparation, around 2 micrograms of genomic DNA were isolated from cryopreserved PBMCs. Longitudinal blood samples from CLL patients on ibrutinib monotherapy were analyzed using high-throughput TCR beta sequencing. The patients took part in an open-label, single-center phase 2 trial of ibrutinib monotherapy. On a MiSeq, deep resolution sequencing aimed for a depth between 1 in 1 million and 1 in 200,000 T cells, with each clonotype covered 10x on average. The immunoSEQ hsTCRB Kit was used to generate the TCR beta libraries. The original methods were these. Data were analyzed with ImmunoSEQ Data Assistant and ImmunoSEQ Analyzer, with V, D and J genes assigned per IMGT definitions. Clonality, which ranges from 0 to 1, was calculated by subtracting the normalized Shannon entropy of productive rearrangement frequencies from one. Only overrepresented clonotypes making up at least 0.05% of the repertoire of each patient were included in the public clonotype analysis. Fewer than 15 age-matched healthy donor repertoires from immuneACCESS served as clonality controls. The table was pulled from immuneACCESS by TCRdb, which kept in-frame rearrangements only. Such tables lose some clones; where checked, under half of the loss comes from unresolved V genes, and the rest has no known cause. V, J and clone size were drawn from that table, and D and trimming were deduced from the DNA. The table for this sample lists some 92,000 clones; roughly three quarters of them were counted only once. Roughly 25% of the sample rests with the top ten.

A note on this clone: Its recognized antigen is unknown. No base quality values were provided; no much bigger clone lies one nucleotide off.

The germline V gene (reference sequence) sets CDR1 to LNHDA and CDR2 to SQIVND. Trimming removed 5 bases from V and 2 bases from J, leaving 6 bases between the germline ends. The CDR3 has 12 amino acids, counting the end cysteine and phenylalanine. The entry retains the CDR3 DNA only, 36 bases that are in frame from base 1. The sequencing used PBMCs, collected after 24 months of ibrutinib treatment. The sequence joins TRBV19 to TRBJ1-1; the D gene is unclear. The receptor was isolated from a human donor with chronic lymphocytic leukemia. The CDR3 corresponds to CASSPGNTEAFF. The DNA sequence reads TGTGCCAGTAGTCCGGGTAACACTGAAGCTTTCTTT.